The rows below give T cell receptor beta chains drawn from one sample of a study of blood T cell repertoires in COVID-19. Here immunoSEQ multiplex PCR was the method, and the copy in TCRdb shows in-frame clones only, minus some. The sample has over 400,000 clones, roughly 89% seen once. The sample consisted of peripheral blood. These receptors were collected from a woman in her 50s with COVID-19, enrolled during active disease. The CDR3 runs from the conserved cysteine through the conserved F or W. Clone size is stated in some rows and not others, as once, few, many or a class when expanded.

TRBV19	TRBJ2-7	-	CASSLGGPIYEQYF
TRBV3-1/TRBV3-2	TRBJ2-2	-	CASKTKGAGTGELFF
TRBV5-1	TRBJ2-3	-	CASSPGSADTQYF
TRBV6-6	TRBJ2-7	-	CASSSPIREGNEQYF
TRBV10-2	TRBJ2-5	-	CASSESKGGIETQYF
TRBV3-1/TRBV3-2	TRBJ2-2	-	CASSPDTGELFF
TRBV24-1	TRBJ2-5	-	CATSDSHQETQYF
TRBV27	TRBJ2-6	once	CASSLSTGTVLTF
TRBV27	TRBJ1-5	once	CASRPTGFYSNQPQHF
TRBV30	TRBJ2-7	once	CAWSPLGDIEQYF
TRBV18	TRBJ2-2	-	CASSLDTGNTGELFF
TRBV4-2	TRBJ2-1	-	CASSHPLGSSYNEQFF
TRBV9	TRBJ2-1	-	CASSRVREQFF
TRBV7-9	TRBJ2-5	-	CASSLTRGGEETQYF
TRBV5-1	TRBJ2-5	-	CASSLVSGGLQETQYF
TRBV30	TRBJ1-5	-	CAWRAKGLQPQHF
TRBV24-1	TRBJ2-3	-	CATSDPGLADTQYF
TRBV13	TRBJ2-7	-	CASSLPLPGGANEQYF
TRBV7-8	TRBJ2-7	-	CASSSTTGRLYEQYF
TRBV7-7	TRBJ2-3	-	CASSPLAGHTDTQYF
TRBV7-9	TRBJ2-7	-	CASSLSGQHYEQYF
TRBV18	TRBJ1-1	-	CASSKWEGNTEAFF
TRBV2	TRBJ2-2	few	CATQGAPRGAKSGELFF
TRBV5-1	TRBJ1-2	-	CASSLVGGGYTF
TRBV24-1	TRBJ2-1	-	CATSDSDNEQFF
TRBV12-3/TRBV12-4	TRBJ2-7	-	CASSFSEDEQYF